The present TCR beta chain was sequenced within a study of siplizumab effects on memory and regulatory T cells (dated by TCRdb to the late 2010s). A note on the overall study: The study looked at the effect of siplizumab, an anti-CD2 antibody, on alloreactive T-cell subsets in allogeneic mixed lymphocyte reactions made from human PBMCs. The study at large found these results: Compared with memory T cells, unstimulated naive T cells appeared more diverse, and naive cells seemed to make a substantial contribution to the alloresponse. A naive or memory phenotype could not be assigned to roughly 80-96% of proliferating CD4+ or CD8+ clones. No functional confirmation was obtained for the suppressive function of proliferating Tregs from siplizumab cultures. In reactions with siplizumab, an average of about 69% of mappable alloreactive CD4+ clones were Treg-derived, compared with approximately 29% in control reactions. The cumulative frequency of alloreactive sequences traceable to unstimulated CD4+ memory T cells was significantly reduced by siplizumab. Because sequences below about 10^-5 frequency were poorly captured, only a minor fraction of alloreactive clones could be mapped to unstimulated subsets.

TCRbeta CDR3 sequencing was performed on sorted unstimulated T cells and on proliferating T cells recovered from mixed lymphocyte reactions. Fresh whole blood from approximately ten HLA-typed healthy donors was used to isolate PBMCs. To map where alloreactive clones came from, unstimulated CD4+ regulatory T cells were FACS-sorted. Library construction relied on the immunoSEQ multiplex PCR assay. Around 92,000 TCR templates per sample were assayed by the deep sequencing platform. Genomic DNA extracted from sorted T cells was the material used for TCRbeta CDR3 sequencing. The published analysis was carried out like this. The R programming language was used for the clonal analysis of the TCRbeta CDR3 data. Alloreactive CD4+ and CD8+ clones were defined by comparing unstimulated samples with post-reaction CFSE-low samples. Regulatory or non-regulatory origin was assigned to alloreactive CD4+ clones by matching of sequences to sorted unstimulated Treg and non-Treg repertoires. Sourced from immuneACCESS, this table was stored by TCRdb with only in-frame sequences that have V and J called. A share of the clones is absent; for the studies checked, an unresolved V gene accounts for under half, and the remainder has no known explanation. V, J and clone size are those of that table, while D and trimming were read from the DNA. This sample gives approximately 110,000 clones in total; just over 90% of them show up just once. Jointly, the top ten make up 0.75% of the sample.

With regard to this clone: No antigen is known for it. Base qualities were left out, and no much larger clone turns up one base away.

CDR1 and CDR2 (SNHLY, FYNNEI) derive from the germline V gene. The germline ends are 13 bases apart after V is trimmed by 0 bases and J by 8 bases. The CDR3 runs 15 amino acids, cysteine and phenylalanine included. The DNA shown is the 45-base CDR3, in frame from base 1. The receptor chain draws on TRBV2 and TRBJ2-2; the D segment could be TRBD2, given 6 matching bases. The clonotype was recovered from a human donor in good health. The sequencing sample was made of Tregs sorted from blood. The nucleotide sequence is TGTGCCAGCAGTGAAGCGCGTCAGAGCGGGGGGGAGCTGTTTTTT. It translates to CASSEARQSGGELFF.